Following are 27 T cell receptor beta chains from one sample sequenced in a study of shared clonotypes between healthy human individuals. Assay used: immunoSEQ multiplex PCR; TCRdb lists only in-frame clones, some missing. The sample lists 2 million or so clones; 85% to 95% were seen once. Sequencing input: naive CD4+ T cells sorted from blood. This sample's subset: CD45RA+ positively selected. The receptors here all came from a man in his late teens or twenties in good health.

This clone is a singleton in its sample. The genes are TRBV18 and TRBJ1-5; 9 positions match TRBD1. Germline V gives CDR1 KGHSH, CDR2 LQKENI. This CDR3 has 15 residues. With 5 bases clipped from V and 1 base from J, the junction kept 3 bases outside the gene matches. This CDR3 reads CASSKQGASNQPQHF. The CDR3 region has the DNA TGTGCCAGCTCAAAACAGGGGGCGAGCAATCAGCCCCAGCATTTT.

In the case of this clone: An end of the junction differs from the germline gene, which may be a read error. Different DNA sequences within this sample yield the same CDR3. The chain combines TRBV4-3 with TRBJ1-5; a possible D gene is TRBD1 (6 bases). CDR3 size: 15 residues. Germline V gene lookup returns CDR1 LGHNA and CDR2 YSLEER. The CDR3 DNA is TGCGCCAGCAGCCAAGATATGACAGGTTATCAGCCCCAACATTTT. Amino acids: CASSQDMTGYQPQHF.

This clone was detected once. The chain uses TRBV30 and TRBJ1-6; TRBD1 matches at 9 bases. With 1 base clipped from V and 8 bases from J, the junction kept 6 bases outside the gene matches. The CDR3 loop spans 15 amino acids. The V gene's germline CDR1 is GTSNPN and CDR2 SVGIG (reference sequence). This chain's CDR3 is CAWSATGQGDSPLHF. The CDR3 DNA reads TGTGCCTGGAGTGCCACGGGACAGGGTGATTCACCCCTCCACTTT.

The table lists this clone with a count of one. The V call is TRBV30, the J call TRBJ1-2, with a possible D match to TRBD1 (5 bases). The ends were cut back, 2 bases at V and 7 bases at J, with 17 bases in the middle. Germline loops: CDR1 GTSNPN, CDR2 SVGIG (reference sequence). The CDR3 totals 14 residues. The DNA for the CDR3 is TGTGCCTGGAGTCATTTGGGCAGGGAGGGTGGCTACACCTTC. It specifies CAWSHLGREGGYTF.

The chain joins TRBV2 to TRBJ1-1, with D hard to call. Trimming took off 11 bases at V and 4 bases at J, with 17 bases between the two ends. The CDR3 runs to 13 residues. CDR1 SNHLY and CDR2 FYNNEI come from the germline V gene. As DNA, the CDR3 is TGTGCCTGCGAGTCAAGGGAGCTCACTGAAGCTTTCTTT. Its protein is CACESRELTEAFF.

V usage is TRBV6-5 and J usage is TRBJ2-7, with 7 bases matching TRBD1. The junction had 9 bases not matched to a gene; V was cut back by 5 bases and J by 2 bases. CDR1 and CDR2 (germline): MNHEY, SVGAGI. The CDR3 length is 15 residues. The CDR3 sequence: CASSPGQTPPYEQYF. The CDR3 nucleotides are TGTGCCAGCAGTCCGGGACAGACACCTCCCTACGAGCAGTACTTC.

This clone was found a few times. CDR3: CASRGGADSPLHF. CDR3 DNA sequence: TGTGCCAGCCGTGGGGGGGCTGATTCACCCCTCCACTTT. This sequence joins TRBV6-5 and TRBJ1-6; D perhaps matches TRBD1 (6 bases). The V end lost 8 bases, the J end lost 8 bases, and 13 bases lay between the germline ends. The CDR3 length is 13 residues. Germline V gene data show CDR1 as MNHEY and CDR2 as SVGAGI.

The V gene is TRBV14, the J gene TRBJ1-2; D not resolved. The CDR3 is 12 amino acids. CDR1 and CDR2 from the germline V gene are SGHDN and FVKESK. The ends were cut back, 5 bases at V and 0 bases at J, with 4 bases in the middle. The CDR3 sequence is CASSGANYGYTF. CDR3 DNA sequence: TGTGCCAGCAGCGGTGCTAACTATGGCTACACCTTC.

The rearrangement joins TRBV5-6 to TRBJ1-5; 7 nucleotides agree with TRBD1. This CDR3 has 15 residues. Germline loops: CDR1 SGHDT, CDR2 YYEEEE. V gave up 4 bases and J gave up 1 base; unmatched junction bases: 5. CDR3 DNA sequence: TGTGCCAGCAGCAACCGACAGGGAAGCAATCAGCCCCAGCATTTT. Protein: CASSNRQGSNQPQHF.

As for this clone: In the same sample, other DNA sequences code for this CDR3. The chain links TRBV30 to TRBJ2-2; 8 bases fit TRBD2. The trim removed 5 bases at V and 0 bases at J, leaving 2 bases unmatched. CDR3 size: 14 residues. The germline V gene has CDR1 GTSNPN and CDR2 SVGIG (reference sequence). The CDR3 sequence is CAWSRGANTGELFF. The CDR3 region has the DNA TGTGCCTGGTCGCGGGGGGCGAACACCGGGGAGCTGTTTTTT. The full variable domain, with the rest looked up from reference TRBV30 and TRBJ2-2, is SQTIHQWPATLVQPVGSPLSLECTVEGTSNPNLYWYRQAAGRGLQLLFYSVGIGQISSEVPQNLSASRPQDRQFILSSKKLLLSDSGFYLCAWSRGANTGELFFGEGSRLTVL.

The V gene is TRBV6-5, the J gene TRBJ2-2; D unresolved. The germline V gene has CDR1 MNHEY and CDR2 SVGAGI. The germline V and J ends were trimmed by 2 bases and 1 base, with 11 bases remaining between them. There are 16 residues in the CDR3. The CDR3 spells CASSYKSGLNTGELFF. The CDR3, as DNA: TGTGCCAGCAGTTACAAGTCAGGTTTGAACACCGGGGAGCTGTTTTTT.

As concerns this clone: A much more abundant neighbour one base away suggests this may be a read error. This sequence joins TRBV28 and TRBJ1-1; D is unclear. CDR1 MDHEN and CDR2 SYDVKM come from the germline V gene. The CDR3 is 13 residues long. CDR3 protein: CASSFDLWAKEKF. The CDR3 DNA reads TGTGCCAGCAGTTTTGATTTGTGGGCCAAGGAAAAATTT.

The V call is TRBV5-1, the J call TRBJ2-7; D may be TRBD2 (6 bases). V lost 5 bases and J 1 base, leaving 13 bases between the germline ends. Germline lookup yields CDR1 SGHRS and CDR2 YFSETQ. This CDR3 has 14 residues. CDR3 sequence: CASSPGLWSYEQYF. In DNA, the CDR3 is TGCGCCAGCAGTCCGGGACTGTGGTCCTACGAGCAGTACTTC.

CDR3 in amino acids: CASSLFYPQILYNEQFF. The CDR3 region has the DNA TGTGCCAGCAGCTTGTTCTACCCACAAATATTATACAATGAGCAGTTCTTC. The chain employs TRBV7-9 and TRBJ2-1; no reliable D call. The CDR3 length is 17 residues. V lost 3 bases, J lost 4 bases, and 19 bases lay in between. Germline CDR1 reads SEHNR; CDR2 reads FQNEAQ (reference sequence). Together with reference TRBV7-9 and TRBJ2-1, the CDR3 gives the full variable domain: DTGVSQNPRHKITKRGQNVTFRCDPISEHNRLYWYRQTLGQGPEFLTYFQNEAQLEKSRLLSDRFSAERPKGSFSTLEIQRTEQGDSAMYLCASSLFYPQILYNEQFFGPGTRLTVL.

The V and J genes are TRBV29-1 and TRBJ2-7; TRBD2 agrees at 7 bases. CDR3 size: 12 residues. The germline CDR1 and CDR2 sequences are SQVTM and ANQGSEA. The V gene end was trimmed by 4 bases and the J gene end by 6 bases; junction bases not matched to a gene: 6. CDR3 nucleotides: TGCAGCGTTGGGGAGGGTGGACGCGAGCAGTACTTC. This sequence encodes CSVGEGGREQYF.

The chain couples TRBV4-1 to TRBJ2-1, with D maybe TRBD2 (5 bases). V was shortened by 4 bases and J by 10 bases, with 14 bases between the two germline ends. The CDR3 sequence is 13 residues long. Germline-derived CDR1 and CDR2 are MGHRA and YSYEKL. In DNA, the CDR3 is TGCGCCAGCAGCCTGGACTTCACCACGGAGCAGTTCTTC. This gives the protein CASSLDFTTEQFF.

The V gene is TRBV10-3, the J gene TRBJ1-1; D not resolved. The ends were cut back, 0 bases at V and 7 bases at J, with 9 bases in the middle. CDR1 is ENHRY, CDR2 SYGVKD, per germline. CDR3 length: 13 amino acids. CDR3 loop: CAISESRQLEAFF. The CDR3 nucleotides read TGTGCCATCAGTGAGTCTCGCCAGCTTGAAGCTTTCTTT.

V gene TRBV5-1 combines with J gene TRBJ2-1; 8 bases align to TRBD1. This CDR3 spans 15 amino acids. CDR1 and CDR2 (germline): SGHRS, YFSETQ. Losses at the gene ends were 4 bases for V and 9 bases for J; bases not matched to a gene: 12. The chain's CDR3 is CASSLPTGQGSEQFF. The DNA of the CDR3 is TGCGCCAGCAGCCTACCCACCGGACAGGGCAGTGAGCAGTTCTTC.

The chain uses TRBV2 and TRBJ2-3; the D gene could be TRBD1 or TRBD2 (5 bases each). This CDR3 spans 13 amino acids. The germline V gene encodes CDR1 SNHLY and CDR2 FYNNEI. Between the trimmed V and J ends, which lost 7 bases and 6 bases, there was a span of 14 bases. CDR3 residues: CASNPGPMDTQYF. CDR3 nucleotides: TGTGCCAGCAACCCGGGGCCGATGGATACGCAGTATTTT.

The rearrangement links TRBV19 to TRBJ1-6; no firm D call. The CDR3 has 14 amino acids. Germline CDR1 is LNHDA and CDR2 is SQIVND (reference sequence). Between the trimmed V and J ends, which lost 4 bases and 7 bases, there was a span of 11 bases. DNA of the CDR3: TGTGCCAGTAGTACGATGGACGGGAATTCACCCCTCCACTTT. It translates to CASSTMDGNSPLHF.

This clone was counted between two and nine times. V and J are TRBV5-4 and TRBJ2-2, with TRBD1 matching 7 bases. The V gene's germline CDR1 is SGHNT and CDR2 YYREEE (reference sequence). The J segment lost 4 bases and the V segment lost 0 bases, leaving 3 bases of the junction unmatched. The CDR3 covers 15 residues. This CDR3 is CASSLADRVTGELFF. The CDR3 DNA follows: TGTGCCAGCAGCTTGGCTGACAGGGTCACCGGGGAGCTGTTTTTT.

CDR3 sequence (DNA): TGTGCCAGCAGTGCCGAACTCGGACAGGGGAACTATGGCTACACCTTC. Protein product: CASSAELGQGNYGYTF. J is TRBJ1-2 and V is TRBV25-1; 9 nucleotides match TRBD1. Germline lookup yields CDR1 MGHDK and CDR2 SYGVNS. The CDR3 length is 16 residues. The V and J ends lost 4 bases and 2 bases, in that order; junction bases with no gene match: 8.

The chain uses TRBV30 and TRBJ2-5; D remains unclear. Trimming removed 1 base at V and 2 bases at J, with 14 bases between. This CDR3 is built from 15 residues. Germline-derived CDR1 and CDR2 are GTSNPN and SVGIG (reference sequence). The chain's CDR3 is CAWSDGIGGQETQYF. The DNA for the CDR3 is TGTGCCTGGAGTGATGGGATAGGCGGTCAAGAGACCCAGTACTTC.

V is TRBV6-5 and J is TRBJ2-1; 8 positions match TRBD1. Germline values: CDR1 MNHEY, CDR2 SVGAGI. This CDR3 contains 13 residues. Unmatched junction bases numbered 5, after V lost 6 bases and J lost 7 bases. The CDR3 DNA reads TGTGCCAGCAGAGAGGACAGGGTTAATGAGCAGTTCTTC. Protein sequence: CASREDRVNEQFF.

CDR3 sequence (DNA): TGTGCCAGTAAAACCGGGACAGCTGGAAACACCATATATTTT. It specifies CASKTGTAGNTIYF. The chain carries TRBV19 and TRBJ1-3, with 7 bases matching TRBD1. Germline V gene sequence: CDR1 LNHDA, CDR2 SQIVND (reference sequence). This CDR3 region has 14 residues. The V and J ends lost 7 bases and 2 bases, in that order; junction bases with no gene match: 5.

This chain links TRBV9 with TRBJ1-1; D may be TRBD1 (5 bases). The CDR3 has 13 amino acids. V gave up 3 bases and J gave up 1 base, with 7 bases separating them. Looked up from germline, CDR1 is SGDLS and CDR2 is YYNGEE. The CDR3 here is CASSATANTEAFF. The CDR3 DNA follows: TGTGCCAGCAGCGCGACAGCGAACACTGAAGCTTTCTTT.

The chain employs TRBV25-1 and TRBJ2-7, with 7 bases identical to TRBD1. The CDR3 length is 15 residues. The germline gives CDR1 MGHDK, CDR2 SYGVNS. Trimming removed 5 bases from V and 5 bases from J; junction bases left unmatched: 12. CDR3 sequence (DNA): TGTGCCAGCAGTCAACGGACAGGAGGCCTGCACGAGCAGTACTTC. It codes for CASSQRTGGLHEQYF.